Listed below are T cell receptor beta chains from one sample, sequenced in a study of Graves' ophthalmopathy and Graves' hyperthyroidism. MiXCR was run by TCRdb on the multiplex PCR reads, yielding one entry per CDR3 protein. This sample has over a million distinct CDR3 sequences; about 35% occur once, and the top ten carry around 10%. Sequencing was performed on peripheral blood or thyroid tissue (not recorded which). The origin of the receptors is an adult man with Graves' hyperthyroidism. Each CDR3 is given with its conserved first and last residue. Each record gives: D gene, clone size, J gene, V gene, CDR3 protein, CDR3 DNA. A D gene is named only where the DNA matches it firmly. Size is stated for part of the rows, as once, few or many counts, or as a class when the clone is expanded.

. | few | TRBJ1-1 | TRBV25-1 | CASSYFGRLNTEAFF | TGTGCCAGCAGTTACTTTGGACGGTTAAACACTGAAGCTTTCTTT
. | many | TRBJ2-7 | TRBV7-7 | CASSLNAGSNEQYF | TGTGCCAGCAGCTTAAACGCGGGAAGTAACGAGCAGTACTTC
. | many | TRBJ2-7 | TRBV5-1 | CASSLAGQGAEQYF | TGCGCCAGCAGCTTGGCCGGGCAGGGCGCCGAGCAGTACTTC
. | few | TRBJ2-7 | TRBV5-1 | CASSLSSGTFVEQYF | TGCGCCAGCAGCTTGTCGTCTGGGACCTTTGTCGAGCAGTACTTC
. | . | TRBJ2-5 | TRBV6-2/TRBV6-3 | CASSPEEAQYF | TGTGCCAGCAGCCCGGAGGAGGCCCAGTACTTC
TRBD2 | few | TRBJ2-7 | TRBV28 | CASSQGLAEISYEQYF | TGTGCCAGCAGTCAGGGACTAGCGGAAATATCCTACGAGCAGTACTTC
. | many | TRBJ1-3 | TRBV25-1 | CGAGGTGGNTIYF | TGTGGCGCCGGCGGGACCGGTGGAAACACCATATATTTT
TRBD1 | few | TRBJ1-1 | TRBV28 | CASSLTGLYTEAFF | TGTGCCAGCAGTTTGACAGGGCTTTACACTGAAGCTTTCTTT
TRBD1 | . | TRBJ1-3 | TRBV11-2 | CASSSTGDPLAFSGNTIYF | TGTGCCAGCAGCTCCACAGGGGACCCACTCGCATTCTCTGGAAACACCATATATTTT
TRBD2 | many | TRBJ2-5 | TRBV5-1 | CATSLAGQETQYF | TGCGCCACCTCCCTAGCGGGGCAAGAGACCCAGTACTTC
. | . | TRBJ2-7 | TRBV7-2 | CASSYGGQGHEQYF | TGTGCCAGCAGCTATGGAGGCCAGGGTCACGAGCAGTACTTC
TRBD2 | few | TRBJ2-5 | TRBV20-1 | CSARAGTSALYQETQYF | TGCAGTGCTAGAGCAGGGACTAGCGCCTTGTACCAAGAGACCCAGTACTTC
. | many | TRBJ2-5 | TRBV12-3/TRBV12-4 | CASSPGTKETQYF | TGTGCCAGCAGTCCAGGAACGAAAGAGACCCAGTACTTC
. | few | TRBJ2-5 | TRBV12-3/TRBV12-4 | CASKIRGETQYF | TGTGCCAGCAAGATACGGGGTGAGACCCAGTACTTC
TRBD2 | . | TRBJ2-7 | TRBV7-3 | CASSWAGGRYF | TGTGCCAGCAGCTGGGCGGGGGGACGGTACTTC
TRBD1 | . | TRBJ1-5 | TRBV20-1 | CSARDFGTDYSNQPQHF | TGCAGTGCTAGAGATTTCGGGACAGATTATAGCAATCAGCCCCAGCATTTT
. | . | TRBJ1-3 | TRBV10-1 | CASSESSVGSGNTIYF | TGCGCCAGCTCCGAGTCTTCGGTAGGATCTGGAAACACCATATATTTT
. | few | TRBJ1-5 | TRBV4-3 | CASSQGSGNNQPQHF | TGCGCCAGCAGCCAAGGGTCTGGGAACAATCAGCCCCAGCATTTT
TRBD1 | . | TRBJ2-7 | TRBV7-8 | CASSQPGQGAEQYF | TGTGCCAGCAGCCAACCGGGACAGGGGGCCGAGCAGTACTTC
. | few | TRBJ2-5 | TRBV6-6 | CASSYSDGGDTDYNIAGETQYF | TGTGCCAGCAGTTACTCGGATGGGGGCGACACAGACTATAACATCGCGGGGGAGACCCAGTACTTC
TRBD1 | . | TRBJ2-7 | TRBV19 | CASRTDRGGLDEQYF | TGTGCCAGTAGGACGGACAGGGGCGGCCTCGACGAGCAGTACTTC
TRBD1 | many | TRBJ1-2 | TRBV7-9 | CASSPGGTVAYGYTF | TGTGCCAGCAGTCCGGGCGGGACAGTGGCCTATGGCTACACCTTC
. | many | TRBJ1-5 | TRBV12-3/TRBV12-4 | CASSLGRRSNQPQHF | TGTGCCAGCAGTTTAGGGCGAAGGAGCAATCAGCCCCAGCATTTT
. | . | TRBJ1-1 | TRBV5-6 | CASSLAATKIDTEAFF | TGTGCCAGCAGCTTGGCCGCAACCAAGATAGACACTGAAGCTTTCTTT
. | . | TRBJ1-4 | TRBV28 | CASSSSDVRGEKLFF | TGTGCCAGCAGTTCAAGTGACGTGCGGGGTGAAAAACTGTTTTTT
. | . | TRBJ2-7 | TRBV20-1 | CSASSGLEQYF | TGCAGTGCCAGCAGCGGCCTCGAGCAGTACTTC
TRBD1 | . | TRBJ1-3 | TRBV29-1 | CSVIRDRENYGYTIYF | TGCAGCGTTATTCGGGACAGGGAGAACTATGGCTACACCATATATTTT
. | . | TRBJ1-3 | TRBV7-8 | CASSQVRNTIYF | TGTGCCAGCAGCCAGGTCCGAAACACCATATATTTT
TRBD1 | many | TRBJ1-3 | TRBV11-2 | CASSDRAENTIYF | TGTGCCAGCAGCGACAGGGCGGAGAACACCATATATTTT
. | many | TRBJ1-2 | TRBV7-2 | CASSPRRLWDGYTF | TGTGCCAGCAGCCCACGTAGGCTGTGGGATGGCTACACCTTC